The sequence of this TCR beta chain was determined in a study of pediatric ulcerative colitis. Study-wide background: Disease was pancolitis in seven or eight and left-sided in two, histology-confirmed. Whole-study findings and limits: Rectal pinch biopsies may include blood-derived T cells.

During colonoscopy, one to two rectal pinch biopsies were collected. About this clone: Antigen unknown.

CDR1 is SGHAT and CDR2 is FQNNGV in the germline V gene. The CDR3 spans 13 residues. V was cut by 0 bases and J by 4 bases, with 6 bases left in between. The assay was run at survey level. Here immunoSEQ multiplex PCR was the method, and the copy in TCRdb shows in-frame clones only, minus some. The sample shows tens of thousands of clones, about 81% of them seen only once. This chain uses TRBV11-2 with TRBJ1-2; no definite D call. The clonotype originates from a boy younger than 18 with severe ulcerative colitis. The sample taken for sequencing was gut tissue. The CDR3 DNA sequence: TGTGCCAGCAGCTTAGAAGGGTCCTATGGCTACACCTTC. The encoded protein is CASSLEGSYGYTF. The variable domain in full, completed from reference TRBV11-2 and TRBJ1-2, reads EAGVAQSPRYKIIEKRQSVAFWCNPISGHATLYWYQQILGQGPKLLIQFQNNGVVDDSQLPKDRFSAERLKGVDSTLKIQPAKLEDSAVYLCASSLEGSYGYTFGSGTRLTVV.